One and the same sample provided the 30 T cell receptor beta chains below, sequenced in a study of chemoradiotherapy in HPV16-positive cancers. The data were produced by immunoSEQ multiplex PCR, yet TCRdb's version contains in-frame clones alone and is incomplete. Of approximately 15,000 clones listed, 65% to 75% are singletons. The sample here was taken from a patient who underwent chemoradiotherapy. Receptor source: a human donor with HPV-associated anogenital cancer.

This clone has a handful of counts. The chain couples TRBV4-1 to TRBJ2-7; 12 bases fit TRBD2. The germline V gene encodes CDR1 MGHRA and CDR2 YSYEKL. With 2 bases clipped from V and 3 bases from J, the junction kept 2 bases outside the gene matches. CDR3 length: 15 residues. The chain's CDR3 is CASSQQGLAGYEQYF. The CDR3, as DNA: TGCGCCAGCAGCCAACAGGGACTAGCGGGCTACGAGCAGTACTTC.

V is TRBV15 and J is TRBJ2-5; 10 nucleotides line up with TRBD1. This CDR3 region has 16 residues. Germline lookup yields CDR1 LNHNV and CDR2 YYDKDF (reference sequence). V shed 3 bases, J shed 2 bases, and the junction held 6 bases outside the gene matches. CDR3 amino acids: CATSRVPGQGQETQYF. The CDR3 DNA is TGTGCCACCAGCAGGGTTCCGGGACAGGGGCAAGAGACCCAGTACTTC.

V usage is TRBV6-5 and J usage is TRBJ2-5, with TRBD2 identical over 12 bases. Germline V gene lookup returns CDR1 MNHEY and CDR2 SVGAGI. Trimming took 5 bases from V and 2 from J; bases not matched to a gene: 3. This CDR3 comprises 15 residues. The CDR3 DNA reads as TGTGCCAGCAGTCTAACTAGCGGGAGGCAAGAGACCCAGTACTTC. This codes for CASSLTSGRQETQYF.

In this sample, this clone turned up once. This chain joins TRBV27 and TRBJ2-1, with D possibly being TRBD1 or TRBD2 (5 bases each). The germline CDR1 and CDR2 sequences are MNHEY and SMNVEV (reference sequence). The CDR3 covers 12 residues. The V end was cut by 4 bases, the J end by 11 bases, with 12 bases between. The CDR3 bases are TGTGCCAGCAGTTGGGGTGAGGGGAAGCAGTTCTTC. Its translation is CASSWGEGKQFF.

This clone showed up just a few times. For the CDR3, the DNA is TGTGCCAGCAGTTTAAGGGAACAGGGCAATGAAAAACTGTTTTTT. It translates to CASSLREQGNEKLFF. The V call is TRBV27, the J call TRBJ1-4; D may be TRBD1 (6 bases). CDR3 length: 15 amino acids. CDR1 MNHEY and CDR2 SMNVEV come from the germline V gene (reference sequence). V dropped 2 bases and J dropped 5 bases, with 12 bases sitting between them.

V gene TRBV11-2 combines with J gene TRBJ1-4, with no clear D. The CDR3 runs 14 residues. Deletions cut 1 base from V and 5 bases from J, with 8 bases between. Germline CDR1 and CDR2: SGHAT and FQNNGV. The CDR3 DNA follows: TGTGCCAGCAGCTTAGGAGGAATCAATGAAAAACTGTTTTTT. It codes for CASSLGGINEKLFF.

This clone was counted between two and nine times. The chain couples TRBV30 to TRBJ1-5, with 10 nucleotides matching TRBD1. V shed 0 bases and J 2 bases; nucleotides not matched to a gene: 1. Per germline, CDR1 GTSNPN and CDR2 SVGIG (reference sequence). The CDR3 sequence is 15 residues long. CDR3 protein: CAWSVGTGGNQPQHF. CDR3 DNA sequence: TGTGCCTGGAGTGTAGGGACAGGGGGCAATCAGCCCCAGCATTTT.

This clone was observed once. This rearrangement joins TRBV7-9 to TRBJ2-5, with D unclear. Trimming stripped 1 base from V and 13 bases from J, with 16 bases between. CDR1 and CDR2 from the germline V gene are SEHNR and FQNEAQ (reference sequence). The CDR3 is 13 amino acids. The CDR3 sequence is CASSLEIAGALYF. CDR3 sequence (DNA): TGTGCCAGCAGCTTAGAGATAGCTGGCGCCCTGTACTTC.

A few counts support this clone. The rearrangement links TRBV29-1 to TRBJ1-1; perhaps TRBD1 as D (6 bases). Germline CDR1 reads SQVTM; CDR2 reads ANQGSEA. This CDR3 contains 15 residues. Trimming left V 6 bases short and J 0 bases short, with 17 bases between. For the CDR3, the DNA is TGCAGCGTGCGACCGGGACACTCCATGAACACTGAAGCTTTCTTT. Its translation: CSVRPGHSMNTEAFF.

Written as DNA, the CDR3 is TGTGCCAGCTGGAAACCCCCTAACACTGAAGCTTTCTTT. As protein: CASWKPPNTEAFF. The chain recombines TRBV6-5 with TRBJ1-1, with unresolved D. The CDR3 covers 13 residues. Germline V CDR1 and CDR2: MNHEY, SVGAGI. Trimming took 8 bases from V and 2 from J, leaving 12 bases between them.

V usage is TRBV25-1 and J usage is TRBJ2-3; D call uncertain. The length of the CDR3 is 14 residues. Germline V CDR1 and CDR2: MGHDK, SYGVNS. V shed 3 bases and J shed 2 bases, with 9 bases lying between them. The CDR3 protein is CASSEAQNTDTQYF. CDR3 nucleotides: TGTGCCAGCAGTGAGGCCCAGAACACAGATACGCAGTATTTT.

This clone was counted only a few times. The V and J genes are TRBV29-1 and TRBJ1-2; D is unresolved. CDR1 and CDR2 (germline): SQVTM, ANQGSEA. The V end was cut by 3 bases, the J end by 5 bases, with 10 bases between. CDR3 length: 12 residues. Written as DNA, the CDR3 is TGCAGCGTTGACAACAGTGGATATGGCTACACCTTC. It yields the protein CSVDNSGYGYTF.

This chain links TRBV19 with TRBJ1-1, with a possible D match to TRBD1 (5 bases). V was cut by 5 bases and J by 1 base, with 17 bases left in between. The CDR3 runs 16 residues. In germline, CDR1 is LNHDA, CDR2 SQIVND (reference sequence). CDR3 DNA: TGTGCCAGTAGTCTACCCCCGAGAGGGGCGAACACTGAAGCTTTCTTT. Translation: CASSLPPRGANTEAFF.

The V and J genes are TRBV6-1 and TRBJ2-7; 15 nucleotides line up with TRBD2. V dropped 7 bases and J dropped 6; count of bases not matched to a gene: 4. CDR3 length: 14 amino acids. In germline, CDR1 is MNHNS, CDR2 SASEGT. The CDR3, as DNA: TGTGCCAGCACTCGGACTAGCGGGAGGGTCGAGCAGTACTTC. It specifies CASTRTSGRVEQYF.

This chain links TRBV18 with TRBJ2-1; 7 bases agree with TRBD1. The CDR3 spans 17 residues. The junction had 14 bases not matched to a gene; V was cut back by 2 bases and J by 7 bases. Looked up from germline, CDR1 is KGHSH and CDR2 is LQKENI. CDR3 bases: TGTGCCAGCTCACCAGGCCCTGGGGCGCCCAGGGGGAATGAGCAGTTCTTC. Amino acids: CASSPGPGAPRGNEQFF.

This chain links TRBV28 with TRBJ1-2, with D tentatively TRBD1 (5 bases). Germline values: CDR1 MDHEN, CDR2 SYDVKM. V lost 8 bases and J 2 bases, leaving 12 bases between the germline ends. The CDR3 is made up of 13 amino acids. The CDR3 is CASYTGLNYGYTF. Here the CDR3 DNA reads TGTGCCAGCTATACAGGACTAAACTATGGCTACACCTTC.

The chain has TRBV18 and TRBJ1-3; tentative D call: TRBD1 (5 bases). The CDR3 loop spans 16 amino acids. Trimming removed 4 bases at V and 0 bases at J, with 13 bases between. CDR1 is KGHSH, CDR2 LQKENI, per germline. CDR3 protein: CASSLQTGDSGNTIYF. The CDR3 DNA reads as TGTGCCAGCTCACTCCAAACAGGCGACTCTGGAAACACCATATATTTT.

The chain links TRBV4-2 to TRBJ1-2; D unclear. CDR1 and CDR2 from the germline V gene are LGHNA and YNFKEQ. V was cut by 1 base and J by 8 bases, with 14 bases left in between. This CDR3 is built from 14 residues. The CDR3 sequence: CASSQVKDPIGYTF. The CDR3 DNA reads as TGTGCCAGCAGCCAAGTAAAGGACCCAATCGGCTACACCTTC.

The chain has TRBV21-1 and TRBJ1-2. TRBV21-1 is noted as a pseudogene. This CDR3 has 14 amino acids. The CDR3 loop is CASSKVEGRGGYTF. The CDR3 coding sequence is TGTGCCAGCAGCAAAGTCGAGGGGAGGGGTGGCTACACCTTC.

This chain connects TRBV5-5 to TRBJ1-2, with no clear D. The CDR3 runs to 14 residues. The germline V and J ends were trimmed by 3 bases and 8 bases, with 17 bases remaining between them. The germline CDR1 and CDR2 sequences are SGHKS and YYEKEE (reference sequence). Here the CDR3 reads CASSSEPTPPGYTF. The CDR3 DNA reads TGTGCCAGCAGCTCCGAACCCACACCCCCGGGCTACACCTTC.

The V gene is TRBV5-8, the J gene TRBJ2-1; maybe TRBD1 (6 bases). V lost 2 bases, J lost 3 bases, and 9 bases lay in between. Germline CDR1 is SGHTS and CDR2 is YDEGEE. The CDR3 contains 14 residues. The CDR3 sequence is CASSFGQLYNEQFF. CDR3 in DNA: TGTGCCAGCAGCTTCGGACAGCTCTACAATGAGCAGTTCTTC.

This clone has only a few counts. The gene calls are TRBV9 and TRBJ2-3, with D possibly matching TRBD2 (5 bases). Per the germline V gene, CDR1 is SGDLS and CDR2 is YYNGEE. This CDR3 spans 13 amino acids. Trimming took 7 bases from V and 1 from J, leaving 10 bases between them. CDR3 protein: CASAKEGTDTQYF. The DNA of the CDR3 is TGTGCCAGCGCTAAGGAGGGCACAGATACGCAGTATTTT.

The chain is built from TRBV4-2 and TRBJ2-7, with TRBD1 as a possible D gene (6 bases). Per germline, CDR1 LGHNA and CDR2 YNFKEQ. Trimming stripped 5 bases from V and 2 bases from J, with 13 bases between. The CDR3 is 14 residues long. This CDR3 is CASSVQGSPYEQYF. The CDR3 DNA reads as TGTGCCAGCAGCGTACAGGGTTCCCCCTACGAGCAGTACTTC.

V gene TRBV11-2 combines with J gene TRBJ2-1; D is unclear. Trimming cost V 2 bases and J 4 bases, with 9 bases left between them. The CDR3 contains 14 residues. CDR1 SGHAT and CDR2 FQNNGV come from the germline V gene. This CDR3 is CASSLSGQYNEQFF. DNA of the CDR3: TGTGCCAGCAGCTTATCGGGCCAGTACAATGAGCAGTTCTTC.

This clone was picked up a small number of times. CDR3 nucleotides: TGTGCCAGCAGTAACGAGGAGGGCTACACCTTC. It codes for CASSNEEGYTF. This rearrangement joins TRBV2 to TRBJ1-2; D unclear. Trimming shortened V by 5 bases and J by 8 bases, and 9 bases separated the two germline ends. The CDR3 contains 11 residues. Germline CDR1 reads SNHLY; CDR2 reads FYNNEI.

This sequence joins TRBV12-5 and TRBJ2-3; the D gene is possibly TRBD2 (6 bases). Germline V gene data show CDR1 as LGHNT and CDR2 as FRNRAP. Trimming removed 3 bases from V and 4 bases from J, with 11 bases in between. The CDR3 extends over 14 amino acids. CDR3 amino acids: CASGFYPSADTQYF. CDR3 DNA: TGTGCTAGTGGTTTTTATCCTAGCGCAGATACGCAGTATTTT.

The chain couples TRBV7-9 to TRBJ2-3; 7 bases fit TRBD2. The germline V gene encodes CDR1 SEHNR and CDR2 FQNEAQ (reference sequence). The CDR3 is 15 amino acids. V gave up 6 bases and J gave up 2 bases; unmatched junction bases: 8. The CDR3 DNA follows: TGTGCCAGCAGACCCAGCGGGACGCACACAGATACGCAGTATTTT. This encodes CASRPSGTHTDTQYF.

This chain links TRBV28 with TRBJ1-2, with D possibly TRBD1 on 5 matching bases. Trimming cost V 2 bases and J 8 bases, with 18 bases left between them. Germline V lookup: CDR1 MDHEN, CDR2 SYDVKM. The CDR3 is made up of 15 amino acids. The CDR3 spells CASSLLPPQGGGYTF. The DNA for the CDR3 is TGTGCCAGCAGTTTACTCCCCCCCCAGGGTGGAGGCTACACCTTC.

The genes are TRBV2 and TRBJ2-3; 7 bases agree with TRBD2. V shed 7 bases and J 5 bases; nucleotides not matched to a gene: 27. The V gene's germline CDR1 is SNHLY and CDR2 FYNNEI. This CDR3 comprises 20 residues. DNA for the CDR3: TGTGCCAGCATAAAGGTCGGAGGACGCTGGGAGGGCCTTAAGGGAGATACGCAGTATTTT. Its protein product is CASIKVGGRWEGLKGDTQYF.

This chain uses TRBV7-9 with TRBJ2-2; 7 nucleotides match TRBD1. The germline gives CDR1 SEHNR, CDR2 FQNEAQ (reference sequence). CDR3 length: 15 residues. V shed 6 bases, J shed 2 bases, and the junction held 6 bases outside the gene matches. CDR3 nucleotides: TGTGCCAGCAGATTCGGGACAGCTAACACCGGGGAGCTGTTTTTT. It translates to CASRFGTANTGELFF. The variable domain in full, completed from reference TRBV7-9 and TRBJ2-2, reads DTGVSQNPRHKITKRGQNVTFRCDPISEHNRLYWYRQTLGQGPEFLTYFQNEAQLEKSRLLSDRFSAERPKGSFSTLEIQRTEQGDSAMYLCASRFGTANTGELFFGEGSRLTVL.